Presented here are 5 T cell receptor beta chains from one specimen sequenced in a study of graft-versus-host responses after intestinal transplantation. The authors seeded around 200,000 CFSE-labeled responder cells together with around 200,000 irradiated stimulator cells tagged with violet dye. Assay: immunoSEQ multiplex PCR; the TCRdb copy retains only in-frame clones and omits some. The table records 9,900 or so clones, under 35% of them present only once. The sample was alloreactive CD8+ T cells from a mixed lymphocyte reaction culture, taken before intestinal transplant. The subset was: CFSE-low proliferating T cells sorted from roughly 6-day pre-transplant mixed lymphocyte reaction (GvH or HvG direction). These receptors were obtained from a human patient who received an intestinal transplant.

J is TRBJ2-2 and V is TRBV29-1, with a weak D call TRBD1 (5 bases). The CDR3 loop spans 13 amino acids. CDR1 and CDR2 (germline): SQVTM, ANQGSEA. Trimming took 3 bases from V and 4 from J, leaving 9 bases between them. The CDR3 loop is CSVDRVGTGELFF. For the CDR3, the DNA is TGCAGCGTTGACAGGGTGGGCACCGGGGAGCTGTTTTTT.

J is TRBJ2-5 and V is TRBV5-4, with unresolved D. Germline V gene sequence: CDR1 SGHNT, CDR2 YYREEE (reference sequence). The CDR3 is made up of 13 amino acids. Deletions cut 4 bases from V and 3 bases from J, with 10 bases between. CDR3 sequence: CASSPPGEETQYF. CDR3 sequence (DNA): TGTGCCAGCAGCCCCCCCGGTGAAGAGACCCAGTACTTC.

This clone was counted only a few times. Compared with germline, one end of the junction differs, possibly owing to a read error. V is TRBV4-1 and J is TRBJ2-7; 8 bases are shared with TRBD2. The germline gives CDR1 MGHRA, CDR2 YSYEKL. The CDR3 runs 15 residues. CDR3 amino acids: CASSPDGGVGYEQYF. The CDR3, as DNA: TGTGCCAGCAGCCCAGACGGGGGGGTGGGGTACGAGCAGTACTTC.

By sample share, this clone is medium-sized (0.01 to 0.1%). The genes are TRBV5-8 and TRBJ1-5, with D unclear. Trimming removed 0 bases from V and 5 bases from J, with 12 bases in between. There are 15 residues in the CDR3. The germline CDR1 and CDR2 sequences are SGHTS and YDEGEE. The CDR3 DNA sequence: TGTGCCAGCAGCTTGGAAGGTGGGGAGCATCAGCCCCAGCATTTT. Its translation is CASSLEGGEHQPQHF.

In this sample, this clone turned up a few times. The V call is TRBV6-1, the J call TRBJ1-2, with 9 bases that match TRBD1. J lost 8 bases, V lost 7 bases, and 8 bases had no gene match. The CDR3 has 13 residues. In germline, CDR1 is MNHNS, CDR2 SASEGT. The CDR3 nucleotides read TGTGCCAGCATAGGGACAGGGTATTTGGGCTACACCTTC. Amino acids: CASIGTGYLGYTF.